This T cell receptor beta chain was retrieved from a study of T-cell memory formation after mild COVID-19. General study points: Contracting CD4+ clones lay largely in CM and EM, with CD8+ ones residing in EMRA. The authors did not confirm SARS-CoV-2 specificity of second-wave clones peaking day 37.

V shed 2 bases and J shed 5 bases, with 13 bases lying between them. Germline loops: CDR1 SGHAT, CDR2 FQNNGV. This CDR3 comprises 15 residues. A single record per CDR3 protein comes from TCRdb applying MiXCR to the 5' RACE reads. The table records roughly 510,000 distinct CDR3 sequences, about 18% of them present only once. This clonotype occurred a few times. The antigen remains unidentified. The sample comprised PBMCs or a T cell subset sorted from them (not recorded which). The chain has TRBV11-2 and TRBJ2-1, with D possibly being TRBD1 (5 bases). This sequence originates from an adult woman who had mild COVID-19 (a few samples of this study predate the infection). Cell type and time point are not known. CDR3 sequence reads: CASSLLVGRDNEQFF. In DNA form, the CDR3 reads TGTGCCAGCAGCTTACTCGTGGGGCGAGACAATGAGCAGTTCTTC.